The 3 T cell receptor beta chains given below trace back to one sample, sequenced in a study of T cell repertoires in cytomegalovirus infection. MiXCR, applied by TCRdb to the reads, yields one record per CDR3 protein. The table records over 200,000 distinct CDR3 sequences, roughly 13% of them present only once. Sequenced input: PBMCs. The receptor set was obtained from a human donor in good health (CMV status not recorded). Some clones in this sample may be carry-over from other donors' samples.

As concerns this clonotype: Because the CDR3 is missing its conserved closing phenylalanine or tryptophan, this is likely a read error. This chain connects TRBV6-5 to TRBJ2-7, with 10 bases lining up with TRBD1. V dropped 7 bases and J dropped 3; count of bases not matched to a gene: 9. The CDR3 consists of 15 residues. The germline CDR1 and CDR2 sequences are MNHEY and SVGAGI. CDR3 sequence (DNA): TGTGCCAGCACCTTCCGGGACAGGGGAGGCTACGAGCAGTACTCC. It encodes CASTFRDRGGYEQYS.

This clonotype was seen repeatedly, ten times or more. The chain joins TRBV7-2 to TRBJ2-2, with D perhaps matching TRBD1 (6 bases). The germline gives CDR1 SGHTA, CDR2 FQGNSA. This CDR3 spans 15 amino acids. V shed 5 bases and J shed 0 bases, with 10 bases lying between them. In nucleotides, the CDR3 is TGTGCCAGCAGCGCACAGGGACCGAACACCGGGGAGCTGTTTTTT. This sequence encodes CASSAQGPNTGELFF.

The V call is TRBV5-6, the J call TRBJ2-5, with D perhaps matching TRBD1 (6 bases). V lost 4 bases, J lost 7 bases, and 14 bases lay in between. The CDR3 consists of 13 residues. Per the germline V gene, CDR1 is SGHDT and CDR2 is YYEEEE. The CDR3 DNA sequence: TGTGCCAGCAGCCAGGACAGCGCGGTGACCCAGTACTTC. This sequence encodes CASSQDSAVTQYF.